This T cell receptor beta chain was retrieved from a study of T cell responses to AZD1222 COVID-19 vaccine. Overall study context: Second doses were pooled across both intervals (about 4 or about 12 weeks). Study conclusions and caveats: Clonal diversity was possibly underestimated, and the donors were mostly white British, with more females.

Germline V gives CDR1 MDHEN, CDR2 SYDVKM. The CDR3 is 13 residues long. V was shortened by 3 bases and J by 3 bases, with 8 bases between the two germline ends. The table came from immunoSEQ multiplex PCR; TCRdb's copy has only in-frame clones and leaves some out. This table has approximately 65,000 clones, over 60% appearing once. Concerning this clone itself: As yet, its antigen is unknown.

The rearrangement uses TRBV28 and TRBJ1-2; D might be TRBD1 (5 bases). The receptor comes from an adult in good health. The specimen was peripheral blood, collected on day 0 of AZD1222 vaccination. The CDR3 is CASSFRTHYGYTF. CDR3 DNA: TGTGCCAGCAGTTTTCGGACACACTATGGCTACACCTTC.